The source of this T cell receptor (beta chain) is a study of cytomegalovirus exposure and HLA in healthy donors. Study observations and caveats: What a later analysis reportedly showed was that an Asian-associated ancestry cluster had fewer N-insertions than the approximately 700-donor mean.

A multiplex PCR was run with 60 Vbeta primers and 13 Jbeta primers. Data came from immunoSEQ multiplex PCR; TCRdb stores just in-frame clones and leaves some out. The table lists 100,000 to 150,000 clones, 81% of them singletons. In regard to this clone: The target antigen is unknown.

Input material: PBMCs. The source is a man between 18 and 35 years old in good health and CMV-seronegative.

CDR3 region: CASSTTVHSNQPQHF. The CDR3 region has the DNA TGTGCCAGCAGTACTACTGTCCATAGCAATCAGCCCCAGCATTTT. The J gene is TRBJ1-5, the V gene TRBV6-1, with no clear D. Germline V gene data show CDR1 as MNHNS and CDR2 as SASEGT. The CDR3 runs to 15 residues. V was cut by 5 bases and J by 0 bases, with 11 bases left in between.